This is a list of T cell receptor beta chains from one sample in a study of blood T cell repertoires in COVID-19. Sequencing used immunoSEQ multiplex PCR; TCRdb keeps in-frame clones, though not all of them. The sample has around 52,000 clones, 82% seen once. Sample: peripheral blood. The source is a woman in her sixties with acute or convalescent COVID-19. Both conserved end residues are part of each CDR3. A D gene is named only where the DNA matches it firmly. Clone size appears in some rows only: once, few, many, or a class for an expanded clone.

>few|TRBV6-5|TRBJ2-1|TRBD2
TGTGCCAGCAGAACCTCTAGCGGGGGTTTGTTCTTC
CASRTSSGGLFF
>.|TRBV29-1|TRBJ2-7|TRBD2
TGCAGCGTTTACCTACTTACTAGCGGGGGGAAGTACGAGCAGTACTTC
CSVYLLTSGGKYEQYF
>.|TRBV5-4|TRBJ2-7|.
TGTGCCAGCAGTTCGACAGGTCAGGCCTACGAGCAGTACTTC
CASSSTGQAYEQYF
>once|TRBV6-1|TRBJ2-7|TRBD1
TGTGCCAGCAGTCCGACAGGGGAAACCTACGAGCAGTACTTC
CASSPTGETYEQYF
>once|TRBV6-5|TRBJ1-2|.
TGTGCCAGCAGCCCAGCTAACTATGGCTACACCTTC
CASSPANYGYTF
>.|TRBV10-3|TRBJ1-1|TRBD1
TGTGCCATCACAGACAGGGAACGCACTGAAGCTTTCTTT
CAITDRERTEAFF
>.|TRBV6-5|TRBJ1-5|.
TGTGCCAGCAGTTACTCGACGGGTCAGCCCCAGCATTTT
CASSYSTGQPQHF
>once|TRBV5-6|TRBJ2-1|.
TGTGCCAGCAGCTTCCTTTACGGGAGCTCCTACAATGAGCAGTTCTTC
CASSFLYGSSYNEQFF
>.|TRBV21-1|TRBJ2-7|.
TGTGCCAGCAGCAAATTGGCGGCGGAGGACTACGAGCAGTACTTC
CASSKLAAEDYEQYF
>.|TRBV9|TRBJ2-7|.
TGTGCCAGCAGCGCGAGGGAAGGGAGGCAGTACTTC
CASSAREGRQYF
>few|TRBV5-1|TRBJ1-1|.
TGCGCCAGCAGCTTCGTTCAGGGATCAACTGAAGCTTTCTTT
CASSFVQGSTEAFF
>.|TRBV18|TRBJ2-1|.
TGTGCCAGCTCACCACGTCCCGGGAATGAGCAGTTCTTC
CASSPRPGNEQFF
>.|TRBV5-8|TRBJ2-7|.
TGTGCCAGTCCTGACACCTACTACGAGCAGTACTTC
CASPDTYYEQYF
>.|TRBV30|TRBJ1-2|TRBD1
TGTGCCTGTCACCGGACAGGACATGGCTACACCTTC
CACHRTGHGYTF
>.|TRBV30|TRBJ1-4|.
TGTGCCTGGAACGCACAGACGGATGAAAAACTGTTTTTT
CAWNAQTDEKLFF
>.|TRBV19|TRBJ1-1|.
TGTGCCAGTAGTATCCCCCTCGGAGCTTTCTTT
CASSIPLGAFF
>.|TRBV18|TRBJ1-5|TRBD1
TGTGCCAGCTCCATTACAGGGGGTTGGAGCAATCAGCCCCAGCATTTT
CASSITGGWSNQPQHF
>.|TRBV21-1|TRBJ1-1|.
TGTGCCAGCAGCAAATTACCGACAGGGTCAGAAGCTTTCTTT
CASSKLPTGSEAFF
>.|TRBV3-1/TRBV3-2|TRBJ1-2|.
TGTGCCAGCAGCCATGGGACACTATCCTTAAACTATGGCTACACCTTC
CASSHGTLSLNYGYTF
>few|TRBV7-9|TRBJ2-6|.
TGTGCCAGCAGCTTACAACAGCCTGGGGCCAACGTCCTGACTTTC
CASSLQQPGANVLTF
>once|TRBV13|TRBJ2-3|.
TGTGCCAGCAGCCTACGTGAGAACACAGATACGCAGTATTTT
CASSLRENTDTQYF
>.|TRBV4-1|TRBJ1-5|.
TGCGCCAGCAGCCAAGAAACAGGTGATCAGCCCCAGCATTTT
CASSQETGDQPQHF
>.|TRBV6-5|TRBJ1-2|.
TGTGCCAGCAGTTACTCGAGAGATTATGGCTACACCTTC
CASSYSRDYGYTF
>.|TRBV19|TRBJ1-1|.
TGTGCCAGTAGTATTGACGGACAACTCCAAGCTTTCTTT
CASSIDGQLQAFF
>once|TRBV4-3|TRBJ2-2|.
TGCGCCAGCAGCCAAGAAGGACTGGGGAACACCGGGGAGCTGTTTTTT
CASSQEGLGNTGELFF
>once|TRBV3-1/TRBV3-2|TRBJ2-7|.
TGTGCCAGCAGCCAAACGTGGGCAGGGCGGTACGAGCAGTACTTC
CASSQTWAGRYEQYF
>.|TRBV6-6|TRBJ2-1|.
TGTGCCAGCAGAGGACACAAGGACCACAATGAGCAGTTCTTC
CASRGHKDHNEQFF
>.|TRBV15|TRBJ2-5|TRBD1
TGTGCCACCAGCAAGGGGGACAGGGGGCCACAAGAGACCCAGTACTTC
CATSKGDRGPQETQYF
>.|TRBV5-5|TRBJ1-6|TRBD1
TGTGCCAGCAGCTTGCGACAGGGGGGATCACCCCTCCACTTT
CASSLRQGGSPLHF
>few|TRBV9|TRBJ2-2|TRBD1
TGTGCCAGCAGCCCACGACAGGGCGGCACCGGGGAGCTGTTTTTT
CASSPRQGGTGELFF
>.|TRBV15|TRBJ2-3|.
TGTGCCACCAGCTCTAGCGCCAATACGCAGTATTTT
CATSSSANTQYF
>.|TRBV6-5|TRBJ1-4|.
TGTGCCAGCAGCGACAGCTTGGGAACTAATGAAAAACTGTTTTTT
CASSDSLGTNEKLFF
>.|TRBV5-1|TRBJ1-1|.
TGCGCCAGCAGCTTGGTCCAGCGAAACACTGAAGCTTTCTTT
CASSLVQRNTEAFF
>.|TRBV4-3|TRBJ2-2|TRBD2
TGCGCCAGCAGCCTTTTGGGTGGGCGGGGGGTCAACACCGGGGAGCTGTTTTTT
CASSLLGGRGVNTGELFF
>.|TRBV4-2|TRBJ2-5|TRBD2
TGTGCCAGCAGCCCCCGGACTAGCGGGGGGCAGGAGACCCAGTACTTC
CASSPRTSGGQETQYF
>.|TRBV6-4|TRBJ2-2|.
TGTGCCAGCAGTGACATCGCGGGGCGCGGGGAGCTGTTTTTT
CASSDIAGRGELFF
>once|TRBV9|TRBJ2-1|TRBD1
TGTGCCAGCAGCGCCCCTCCGGGACAGGGCGATGAGCAGTTCTTC
CASSAPPGQGDEQFF
>.|TRBV4-2|TRBJ2-3|.
TGTGCCAGCAGCCAAGATAGGGGGGGGCCGACAGATACGCAGTATTTT
CASSQDRGGPTDTQYF
>.|TRBV5-4|TRBJ2-7|TRBD2
TGTGCCAGCAGCTTGGGGGGCGGGGGGAGAATGTACGAGCAGTACTTC
CASSLGGGGRMYEQYF
>.|TRBV4-2|TRBJ2-1|.
TGTGCCAGCAGCCAAGACAGGACAACAAATGAGCAGTTCTTC
CASSQDRTTNEQFF
>.|TRBV5-3|TRBJ1-5|.
TGTGCCAGAAGCCTCGGGGGGCGCGAGGGTCTAAAGGGCAATCAGCCCCAGCATTTT
CARSLGGREGLKGNQPQHF
>.|TRBV19|TRBJ1-4|.
TGTGCCAGTAGATTGGGGGGAACTACAACTAATGAAAAACTGTTTTTT
CASRLGGTTTNEKLFF
>few|TRBV6-1|TRBJ1-2|TRBD1
TGTGCCAGCAGTGAAAACCCAGGGGGAAACTATGGCTACACCTTC
CASSENPGGNYGYTF
>.|TRBV4-1|TRBJ1-1|.
TGCGCCAGCAGCCAAGATGAGATGAGAGCTTTCTTT
CASSQDEMRAFF
>.|TRBV5-4|TRBJ2-3|TRBD2
TGTGCCAGCAGCTTGACTAGCGGGGCCACAGATACGCAGTATTTT
CASSLTSGATDTQYF
>few|TRBV27|TRBJ1-5|.
TGTGCCAGCAGTTCCTTCGGACAGAACAATCAGCCCCAGCATTTT
CASSSFGQNNQPQHF
>.|TRBV7-6|TRBJ1-6|.
TGTGCCAGCAGCCTCAAACAGGGTAGATTAGGTTCACCCCTCCACTTT
CASSLKQGRLGSPLHF
>.|TRBV6-1|TRBJ1-5|.
TGTGCCAGCAGTGAAGGTGGACAGACATATCAGCCCCAGCATTTT
CASSEGGQTYQPQHF
>once|TRBV18|TRBJ2-6|.
TGTGCCAGCTCACGAGACGGCGGATTCTCTGGGGCCAACGTCCTGACTTTC
CASSRDGGFSGANVLTF
>.|TRBV30|TRBJ1-5|.
TGTGCCTGGAGAGGGGGTGGAGGGCCCCAGCATTTT
CAWRGGGGPQHF
>.|TRBV19|TRBJ1-5|TRBD1
TGTGCCAGTAGTATAGGCGGGACAGGGTGGTTTGGCAATCAGCCCCAGCATTTT
CASSIGGTGWFGNQPQHF
>once|TRBV6-4|TRBJ2-2|TRBD2
TGTGCCAGCACCGACAGGGCTAGCGGGGGGCGGAACACCGGGGAGCTGTTTTTT
CASTDRASGGRNTGELFF
>.|TRBV12-5|TRBJ2-7|.
TGTGCTAGTGGTTTGGAATCCGTCTCCTACGAGCAGTACTTC
CASGLESVSYEQYF
>.|TRBV18|TRBJ2-3|TRBD1
TGTGCCAGCTCAATGGGGACGACAGGGGTGGCAGATACGCAGTATTTT
CASSMGTTGVADTQYF
>.|TRBV18|TRBJ1-2|TRBD1
TGTGCCAGCTCACCTCCTGGACAGGTACTCTACACCTTC
CASSPPGQVLYTF
>.|TRBV18|TRBJ1-5|.
TGTGCCAGCTCACCACCTAACAGCCCGAATCAGCCCCAGCATTTT
CASSPPNSPNQPQHF
>.|TRBV5-1|TRBJ1-1|TRBD1
TGCGCCAGCAGCTCCCGGACAGGGGCGAACACTGAAGCTTTCTTT
CASSSRTGANTEAFF
>.|TRBV9|TRBJ1-1|TRBD1
TGTGCCAGCAGGGTAGGGTTGGACAGGGGGTCGAACACTGAAGCTTTCTTT
CASRVGLDRGSNTEAFF
>.|TRBV6-4|TRBJ2-7|.
TGTGCCAGCAGCCGACTCCCTGGCGACGAGCAGTACTTC
CASSRLPGDEQYF
>once|TRBV11-2|TRBJ1-6|.
TGTGCCAGCAGCCCTATCAGACAGCCATATAATTCACCCCTCCACTTT
CASSPIRQPYNSPLHF